This entry concerns a single T cell receptor beta chain. The target antigen is unknown. This sample also contains other DNA sequences that code for the same CDR3. This CDR3 has 16 amino acids. V shed 6 bases and J 4 bases; nucleotides not matched to a gene: 11. Germline CDR1 and CDR2: LGHNT and FRNRAP. This entry comes from a study of cytomegalovirus exposure and HLA in healthy donors. Notes on the study in general: An Asian-associated ancestry cluster reportedly showed fewer N-insertions than the roughly 700-donor mean in a later analysis.

PCR used 60 Vbeta primers and 13 Jbeta primers. In the original processing: Counted up in a later analysis, unique TCR beta chains came to about 80 million, with around 9.9 million shared. TCRdb's copy holds only in-frame clones and misses some; the assay was immunoSEQ multiplex PCR. D and trimming were read from the DNA, whereas the V and J calls and clone size are those reported in that table. The sample lists 200,000 or so clones, around 82% occurring once. Source material: PBMCs. The TCR comes from a woman aged 25 to 39 in good health and CMV-seronegative. This chain joins TRBV12-5 and TRBJ1-1; 10 positions match TRBD1. This CDR3 reads CASGRRLGQGFTEAFF. For the CDR3, the DNA is TGTGCTAGTGGACGCCGACTGGGACAGGGGTTCACTGAAGCTTTCTTT.